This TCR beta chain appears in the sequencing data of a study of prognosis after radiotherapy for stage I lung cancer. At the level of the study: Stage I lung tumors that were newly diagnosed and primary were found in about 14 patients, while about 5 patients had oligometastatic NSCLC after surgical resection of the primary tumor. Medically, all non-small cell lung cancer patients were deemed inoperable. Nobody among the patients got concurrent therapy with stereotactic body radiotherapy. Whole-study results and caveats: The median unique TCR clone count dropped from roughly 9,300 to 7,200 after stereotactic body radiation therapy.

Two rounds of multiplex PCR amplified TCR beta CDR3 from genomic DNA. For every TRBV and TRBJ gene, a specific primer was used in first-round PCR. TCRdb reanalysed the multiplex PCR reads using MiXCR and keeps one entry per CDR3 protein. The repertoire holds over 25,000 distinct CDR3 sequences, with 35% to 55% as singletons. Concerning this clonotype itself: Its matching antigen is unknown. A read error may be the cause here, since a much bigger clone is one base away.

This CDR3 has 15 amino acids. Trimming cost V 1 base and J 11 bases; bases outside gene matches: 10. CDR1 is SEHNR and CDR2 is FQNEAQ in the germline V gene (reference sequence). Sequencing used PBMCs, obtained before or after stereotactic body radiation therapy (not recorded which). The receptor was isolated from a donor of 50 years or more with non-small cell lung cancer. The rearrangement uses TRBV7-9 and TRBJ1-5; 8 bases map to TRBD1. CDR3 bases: TGTGCCAGCAGCTTAGACGGGACAGGCTTTGTGACCCAGCATTTT. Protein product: CASSLDGTGFVTQHF. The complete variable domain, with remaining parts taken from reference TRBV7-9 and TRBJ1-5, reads DTGVSQNPRHKITKRGQNVTFRCDPISEHNRLYWYRQTLGQGPEFLTYFQNEAQLEKSRLLSDRFSAERPKGSFSTLEIQRTEQGDSAMYLCASSLDGTGFVTQHFGDGTRLSIL.